Below are 31 T cell receptor beta chains sequenced from a single sample in a study of blood T cell repertoires in COVID-19. Repertoires were generated with immunoSEQ multiplex PCR, while TCRdb's copy carries only in-frame clones and drops some. The sample lists approximately 430,000 clones; about nine tenths were seen once. Source material: peripheral blood. Source of these receptors: a woman aged 25 to 45 with active or convalescent COVID-19.

This sequence joins TRBV27 and TRBJ2-2, with 8 bases aligning to TRBD2. Germline CDR1 reads MNHEY; CDR2 reads SMNVEV (reference sequence). The CDR3 extends over 15 amino acids. J was trimmed by 2 bases and V by 8 bases; bases with no gene match: 7. The CDR3: CASRSGGPNTGELFF. The CDR3 nucleotides are TGTGCCAGCCGGTCGGGGGGGCCTAACACCGGGGAGCTGTTTTTT.

The chain employs TRBV20-1 and TRBJ2-2, with 9 positions matching TRBD2. The CDR3 has 17 residues. The J segment lost 4 bases and the V segment lost 3 bases, leaving 12 bases of the junction unmatched. Germline V gene data show CDR1 as DFQATT and CDR2 as SNEGSKA (reference sequence). CDR3 amino acids: CSASMGVAGVGTGELFF. The CDR3 DNA sequence: TGCAGTGCTAGTATGGGGGTAGCGGGAGTCGGCACCGGGGAGCTGTTTTTT.

The chain has TRBV6-5 and TRBJ2-7; D may be TRBD1 (5 bases). With 6 bases removed from V and 6 bases from J, the gap between germline ends came to 18 bases. The CDR3 runs to 14 residues. Germline CDR1 reads MNHEY; CDR2 reads SVGAGI. The CDR3 spells CASSLGGRASEQYF. As DNA, the CDR3 is TGTGCCAGCAGCCTCGGTGGCAGGGCGTCCGAGCAGTACTTC.

J is TRBJ2-1 and V is TRBV6-5; TRBD2 matches at 8 bases. The CDR3 covers 15 residues. V lost 4 bases to trimming and J lost 2 bases; unmatched junction nucleotides: 4. Germline CDR1 MNHEY, CDR2 SVGAGI. The CDR3 reads CASSCSGGTYNEQFF. The CDR3 bases are TGTGCCAGCAGTTGCTCGGGGGGGACCTACAATGAGCAGTTCTTC.

The rearrangement links TRBV10-3 to TRBJ1-4; 7 nucleotides align to TRBD1. V trimming: 11 bases; J trimming: 4 bases; junction bases outside the gene matches: 7. The germline CDR1 and CDR2 sequences are ENHRY and SYGVKD. The length of the CDR3 is 13 residues. The CDR3 DNA reads as TGTGCCGCTGCCCAGGGGGGTAATGAAAAACTGTTTTTT. Amino acids: CAAAQGGNEKLFF.

The chain carries TRBV7-9 and TRBJ2-1; TRBD2 aligns across 10 bases. Trimming removed 1 base from V and 9 bases from J; junction bases left unmatched: 3. This CDR3 comprises 14 residues. Germline V CDR1 and CDR2: SEHNR, FQNEAQ (reference sequence). CDR3 region: CASSLGLAGVEQFF. The CDR3 coding sequence is TGTGCCAGCAGCTTAGGGCTAGCGGGGGTTGAGCAGTTCTTC.

The chain is built from TRBV7-9 and TRBJ1-3; no clear D gene. Germline CDR1 reads SEHNR; CDR2 reads FQNEAQ (reference sequence). This CDR3 has 17 amino acids. V dropped 2 bases and J dropped 0 bases, with 14 bases sitting between them. The CDR3 DNA is TGTGCCAGCAGCTTATCCCCTGCGGTTGGCTCTGGAAACACCATATATTTT. It codes for CASSLSPAVGSGNTIYF.

The chain combines TRBV4-1 with TRBJ1-5; no firm D call. The germline V gene encodes CDR1 MGHRA and CDR2 YSYEKL. Trimming shortened V by 1 base and J by 3 bases, and 10 bases separated the two germline ends. The CDR3 contains 15 residues. The CDR3 sequence: CASSQALRDNQPQHF. CDR3 nucleotides: TGCGCCAGCAGCCAAGCCCTCCGGGACAATCAGCCCCAGCATTTT.

This sequence joins TRBV5-6 and TRBJ2-1, with D perhaps matching TRBD2 (5 bases). Germline lookup yields CDR1 SGHDT and CDR2 YYEEEE. The V and J ends lost 0 bases and 9 bases respectively, with 7 bases between them. The CDR3 runs 12 residues. The CDR3 nucleotides read TGTGCCAGCAGCTTGGCGGGGATTGAGCAGTTCTTC. Translating it yields CASSLAGIEQFF.

The chain recombines TRBV3-1 (or the pseudogene TRBV3-2) with TRBJ1-4, with D possibly TRBD1 on 6 matching bases. The germline V and J ends were trimmed by 2 bases and 7 bases, with 17 bases remaining between them. The CDR3 consists of 16 residues. Germline loops: CDR1 LGHDT, CDR2 YNNKEL (reference sequence). CDR3 bases: TGTGCCAGCAGCCAATCCGGGACACTAGGCAGTGAAAAACTGTTTTTT. Protein sequence: CASSQSGTLGSEKLFF.

The chain links TRBV14 to TRBJ1-1, with D possibly being TRBD1 (5 bases). Germline V gene lookup returns CDR1 SGHDN and CDR2 FVKESK. The V gene lost 6 bases and the J gene lost 2 bases, with 10 bases spanning the gap. The CDR3 has 13 residues. CDR3 in DNA: TGTGCCAGCAGACAACAGGCCAACACTGAAGCTTTCTTT. It codes for CASRQQANTEAFF.

The rearrangement uses TRBV7-8 and TRBJ2-1, with 10 nucleotides matching TRBD2. This CDR3 contains 15 residues. V was clipped by 6 bases and J by 4 bases; unmatched bases: 6. Germline V gene sequence: CDR1 SGHVS, CDR2 FQNEAQ. The CDR3 reads CASSAGTSDYNEQFF. The CDR3, as DNA: TGTGCCAGCAGTGCCGGGACTAGCGATTACAATGAGCAGTTCTTC. The variable domain in full, with the rest retrieved from reference TRBV7-8 and TRBJ2-1, is GAGVSQSPRYKVAKRGQDVALRCDPISGHVSLFWYQQALGQGPEFLTYFQNEAQLDKSGLPSDRFFAERPEGSVSTLKIQRTQQEDSAVYLCASSAGTSDYNEQFFGPGTRLTVL.

This chain connects TRBV7-8 to TRBJ2-2; 9 nucleotides line up with TRBD1. V lost 4 bases and J lost 4; bases outside the gene matches: 7. The V gene's germline CDR1 is SGHVS and CDR2 FQNEAQ. The CDR3 contains 16 residues. Here the CDR3 DNA reads TGTGCCAGCAGCTACGGGGACAGGGCCTCCACCGGGGAGCTGTTTTTT. The encoded protein is CASSYGDRASTGELFF.

The chain recombines TRBV6-5 with TRBJ1-5; no definite D call. This CDR3 has 15 amino acids. Germline V gene sequence: CDR1 MNHEY, CDR2 SVGAGI. V shed 6 bases and J shed 5 bases, with 17 bases lying between them. The CDR3 coding sequence is TGTGCCAGCAGAACCCGGTTCCTGGAGGATCAGCCCCAGCATTTT. Translation: CASRTRFLEDQPQHF.

This clone was detected only a few times. The rearrangement joins TRBV10-1 to TRBJ2-7; TRBD2 matches at 13 bases. Losses at the gene ends were 0 bases for V and 2 bases for J; bases not matched to a gene: 4. The CDR3 is 17 amino acids. Germline-derived CDR1 and CDR2 are WNHNN and SYGVQD (reference sequence). CDR3 in DNA: TGCGCCAGCAGTGAGTCCCACGGACTAGCGGGAGCCTACGAGCAGTACTTC. This gives the protein CASSESHGLAGAYEQYF.

V is TRBV5-1 and J is TRBJ2-2; 12 nucleotides match TRBD2. With V trimmed by 10 bases and J by 1 base, 8 bases remained unmatched. Per the germline V gene, CDR1 is SGHRS and CDR2 is YFSETQ. The CDR3 length is 16 residues. The CDR3: CAPWTSGTENTGELFF. The CDR3 region has the DNA TGCGCCCCCTGGACTAGCGGGACGGAGAACACCGGGGAGCTGTTTTTT. The full variable domain, its missing parts supplied by reference TRBV5-1 and TRBJ2-2, is KAGVTQTPRYLIKTRGQQVTLSCSPISGHRSVSWYQQTPGQGLQFLFEYFSETQRNKGNFPGRFSGRQFSNSRSEMNVSTLELGDSALYLCAPWTSGTENTGELFFGEGSRLTVL.

As regards this clone: Within the sample, other DNA sequences also encode this same CDR3. This chain uses TRBV5-1 with TRBJ2-3; possibly TRBD1 for D (6 bases). Germline CDR1 reads SGHRS; CDR2 reads YFSETQ. V gave up 2 bases and J gave up 0 bases, with 7 bases separating them. The length of the CDR3 is 14 residues. This CDR3 reads CASSLGQSTDTQYF. The CDR3 DNA sequence: TGCGCCAGCAGCTTAGGACAGAGCACAGATACGCAGTATTTT.

The V call is TRBV4-2, the J call TRBJ1-5; D is uncertain. CDR1 and CDR2 (germline): LGHNA, YNFKEQ. The ends were cut back, 0 bases at V and 7 bases at J, with 7 bases in the middle. CDR3 length: 13 amino acids. The CDR3 loop reads CASSQDTFQPQHF. In DNA, the CDR3 is TGTGCCAGCAGCCAAGACACATTCCAGCCCCAGCATTTT.

The rearrangement uses TRBV19 and TRBJ1-5; weak D call: TRBD1 (5 bases). The CDR3 has 15 amino acids. V lost 5 bases and J lost 0, with 11 bases in between. From germline, CDR1 is LNHDA and CDR2 SQIVND (reference sequence). The CDR3 region is CASSSDRDSNQPQHF. CDR3 DNA sequence: TGTGCCAGTAGTTCCGACAGAGATAGCAATCAGCCCCAGCATTTT.

This chain uses TRBV6-5 with TRBJ1-2; 7 bases are shared with TRBD1. CDR3 length: 15 amino acids. The junction had 11 bases not matched to a gene; V was cut back by 2 bases and J by 8 bases. Per the germline V gene, CDR1 is MNHEY and CDR2 is SVGAGI. CDR3 protein: CASSYVADRDSGYTF. CDR3 DNA: TGTGCCAGCAGTTACGTGGCGGACCGGGACAGCGGCTACACCTTC.

The chain joins TRBV4-1 to TRBJ2-5; D gene unclear. The V end lost 1 base, the J end lost 1 base, and 10 bases lay between the germline ends. Germline CDR1 is MGHRA and CDR2 is YSYEKL. The CDR3 is 15 residues long. The CDR3 nucleotides read TGCGCCAGCAGCCAAGTGGGCACAGCCCAAGAGACCCAGTACTTC. This gives the protein CASSQVGTAQETQYF.

The chain joins TRBV30 to TRBJ1-4; 7 bases line up with TRBD1. The CDR3 length is 15 residues. The germline V gene encodes CDR1 GTSNPN and CDR2 SVGIG (reference sequence). Losses at the gene ends were 1 base for V and 4 bases for J; bases not matched to a gene: 6. Here the CDR3 reads CAWSGGQTVNEKLFF. The CDR3 DNA is TGTGCCTGGAGTGGGGGACAGACTGTTAATGAAAAACTGTTTTTT.

This clone appeared once. This sequence joins TRBV6-5 and TRBJ1-2; no reliable D call. The CDR3 runs to 15 residues. Trimming stripped 2 bases from V and 3 bases from J, with 13 bases between. Per the germline V gene, CDR1 is MNHEY and CDR2 is SVGAGI. CDR3 region: CASSYQLLGDYGYTF. The CDR3 nucleotides read TGTGCCAGCAGTTACCAACTCCTAGGAGACTATGGCTACACCTTC.

The chain uses TRBV7-9 and TRBJ1-3; no clear D gene. The CDR3 is 15 amino acids. V lost 1 base and J 0 bases, leaving 7 bases between the germline ends. Germline CDR1 is SEHNR and CDR2 is FQNEAQ (reference sequence). In DNA, the CDR3 is TGTGCCAGCAGCTTAGTATATAACTCTGGAAACACCATATATTTT. This sequence encodes CASSLVYNSGNTIYF.

The chain employs TRBV11-2 and TRBJ2-5; no reliable D call. There are 13 residues in the CDR3. The V end lost 5 bases, the J end lost 2 bases, and 9 bases lay between the germline ends. From germline, CDR1 is SGHAT and CDR2 FQNNGV. CDR3 sequence reads: CASSPKPQETQYF. The DNA of the CDR3 is TGTGCCAGCAGCCCCAAGCCACAAGAGACCCAGTACTTC.

CDR3: CASSEAGAGQPQHF. In DNA form, the CDR3 reads TGTGCCAGCAGTGAAGCGGGGGCTGGACAGCCCCAGCATTTT. The chain carries TRBV6-1 and TRBJ1-5; TRBD1 might be the D (6 bases). V gave up 0 bases and J gave up 7 bases, with 10 bases separating them. The germline V gene encodes CDR1 MNHNS and CDR2 SASEGT. This CDR3 has 14 residues.

This sequence joins TRBV4-1 and TRBJ2-1, with TRBD2 matching over 9 bases. Germline V lookup: CDR1 MGHRA, CDR2 YSYEKL. This CDR3 is 17 amino acids long. V lost 5 bases and J lost 2; bases outside the gene matches: 10. CDR3 sequence (DNA): TGCGCCAGCAGCGGGACTAGCTTTGAGTTACCCTACAATGAGCAGTTCTTC. It is translated as CASSGTSFELPYNEQFF.

The chain links TRBV6-1 to TRBJ1-5; D not resolved. The CDR3 length is 14 residues. Per germline, CDR1 MNHNS and CDR2 SASEGT. The V end lost 0 bases, the J end lost 4 bases, and 7 bases lay between the germline ends. This CDR3 reads CASSEAAENQPQHF. CDR3 nucleotides: TGTGCCAGCAGTGAAGCGGCCGAAAATCAGCCCCAGCATTTT.

This clone was detected only a few times. This rearrangement joins TRBV19 to TRBJ1-5; 8 bases align to TRBD1. From germline, CDR1 is LNHDA and CDR2 SQIVND (reference sequence). The CDR3 is made up of 14 amino acids. J lost 10 bases, V lost 5 bases, and 10 bases had no gene match. The DNA of the CDR3 is TGTGCCAGTAGTTGGGAGGCAGGGGGCTTTCCCCAGCATTTT. Translating gives CASSWEAGGFPQHF.

The rearrangement links TRBV2 to TRBJ1-1, with TRBD1 matching over 8 bases. Trimming took 6 bases from V and 0 from J; bases not matched to a gene: 15. Germline V CDR1 and CDR2: SNHLY, FYNNEI. The CDR3 covers 18 residues. As DNA, the CDR3 is TGTGCCAGCAGCCCCTCTCTCCTTTGGACAGGGCTGAACACTGAAGCTTTCTTT. It specifies CASSPSLLWTGLNTEAFF.

This clone occurred once. This sequence joins TRBV4-1 and TRBJ2-5, with D hard to call. V shed 5 bases and J shed 3 bases, with 10 bases lying between them. CDR3 length: 13 residues. Germline V gene data show CDR1 as MGHRA and CDR2 as YSYEKL. The chain's CDR3 is CASSGGVEETQYF. Here the CDR3 DNA reads TGCGCCAGCAGCGGCGGCGTAGAAGAGACCCAGTACTTC.